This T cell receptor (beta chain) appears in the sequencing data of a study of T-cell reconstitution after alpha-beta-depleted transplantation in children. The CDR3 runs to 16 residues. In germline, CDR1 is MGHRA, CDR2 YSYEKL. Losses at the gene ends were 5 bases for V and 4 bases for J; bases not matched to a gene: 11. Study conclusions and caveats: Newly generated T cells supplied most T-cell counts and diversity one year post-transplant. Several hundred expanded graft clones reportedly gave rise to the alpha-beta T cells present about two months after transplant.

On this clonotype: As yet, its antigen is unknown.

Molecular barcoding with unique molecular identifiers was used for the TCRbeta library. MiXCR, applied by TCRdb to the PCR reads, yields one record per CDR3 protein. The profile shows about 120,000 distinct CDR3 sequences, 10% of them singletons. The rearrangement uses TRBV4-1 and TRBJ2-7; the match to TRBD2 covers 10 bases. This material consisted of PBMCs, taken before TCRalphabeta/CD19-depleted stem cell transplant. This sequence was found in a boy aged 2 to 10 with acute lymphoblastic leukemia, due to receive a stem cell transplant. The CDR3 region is CASSAIGRTSGYEQYF. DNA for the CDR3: TGCGCCAGCAGCGCCATTGGGAGGACTAGCGGTTACGAGCAGTACTTC.